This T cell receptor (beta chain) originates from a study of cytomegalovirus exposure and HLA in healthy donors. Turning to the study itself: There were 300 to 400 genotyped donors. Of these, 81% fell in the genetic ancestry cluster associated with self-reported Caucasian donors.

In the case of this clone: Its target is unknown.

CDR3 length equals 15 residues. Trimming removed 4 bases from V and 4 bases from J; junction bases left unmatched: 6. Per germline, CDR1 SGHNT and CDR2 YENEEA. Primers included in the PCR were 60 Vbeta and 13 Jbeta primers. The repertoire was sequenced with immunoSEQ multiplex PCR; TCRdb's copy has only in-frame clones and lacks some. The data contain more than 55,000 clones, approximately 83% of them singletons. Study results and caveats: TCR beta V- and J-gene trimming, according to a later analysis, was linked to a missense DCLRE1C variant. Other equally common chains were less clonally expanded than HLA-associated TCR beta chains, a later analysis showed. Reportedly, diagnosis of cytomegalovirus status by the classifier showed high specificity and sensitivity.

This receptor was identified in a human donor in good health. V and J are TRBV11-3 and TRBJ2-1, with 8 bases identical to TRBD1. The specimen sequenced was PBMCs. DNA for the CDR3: TGTGCCAGCAGCTCCCGGACAGGGCAATACAATGAGCAGTTCTTC. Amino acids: CASSSRTGQYNEQFF.